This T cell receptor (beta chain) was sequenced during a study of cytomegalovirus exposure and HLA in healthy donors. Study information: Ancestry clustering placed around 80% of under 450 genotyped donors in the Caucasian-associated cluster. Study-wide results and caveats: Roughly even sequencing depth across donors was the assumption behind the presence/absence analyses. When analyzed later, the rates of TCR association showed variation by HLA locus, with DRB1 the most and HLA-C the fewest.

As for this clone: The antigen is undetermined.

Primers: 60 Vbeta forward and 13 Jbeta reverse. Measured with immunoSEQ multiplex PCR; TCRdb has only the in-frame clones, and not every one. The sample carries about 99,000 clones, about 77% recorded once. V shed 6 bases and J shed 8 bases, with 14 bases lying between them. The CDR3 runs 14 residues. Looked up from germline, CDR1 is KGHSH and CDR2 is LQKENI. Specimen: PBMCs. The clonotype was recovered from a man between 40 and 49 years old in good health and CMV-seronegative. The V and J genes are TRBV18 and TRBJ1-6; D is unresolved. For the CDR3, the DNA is TGTGCCAGCTCCCCTAGTGGTGCGGATTCACCCCTCCACTTT. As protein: CASSPSGADSPLHF. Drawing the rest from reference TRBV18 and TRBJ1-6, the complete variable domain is NAGVMQNPRHLVRRRGQEARLRCSPMKGHSHVYWYRQLPEEGLKFMVYLQKENIIDESGMPKERFSAEFPKEGPSILRIQQVVRGDSAAYFCASSPSGADSPLHFGNGTRLTVT.